The clone carrying this TCR beta chain turned up a few times. Its antigen remains unidentified. This entry is derived from a study of blood T cells in healthy people across ages. Study-wide results and limits: As age increased, TCR beta diversity per million T cells fell in a roughly linear fashion.

Looked up from germline, CDR1 is LGHDT and CDR2 is YNNKEL (reference sequence). The CDR3 totals 11 residues. Trimming took 1 base from V and 8 from J, leaving 5 bases between them. A J-beta primer mix and a sample-barcoded 5' primer were used in a second PCR of about 7 to 12 cycles. TCRdb used MiXCR to reprocess the 5' RACE reads, holding one entry per CDR3 protein. The sample lists around 1,100,000 distinct CDR3 sequences; under 40% were seen once. Source material: blood. This clonotype originated in a man younger than 30 in good health. The chain recombines TRBV3-1 with TRBJ1-2; no definite D call. This CDR3 is CASSQVGGYTF. The CDR3 nucleotides are TGTGCCAGCAGCCAAGTCGGCGGCTACACCTTC. Drawing the rest from reference TRBV3-1 and TRBJ1-2, the complete variable domain is DTAVSQTPKYLVTQMGNDKSIKCEQNLGHDTMYWYKQDSKKFLKIMFSYNNKELIINETVPNRFSPKSPDKAHLNLHINSLELGDSAVYFCASSQVGGYTFGSGTRLTVV.